This T cell receptor (beta chain) was observed in a study of OX40 agonist ivuxolimab in advanced cancers. Study-level information: Patients with prior anti-PD-1, anti-PD-L1 or anti-CTLA-4 therapy were eligible; less than 50% had some.

The CDR3 loop spans 15 amino acids. V dropped 1 base and J dropped 3; count of bases not matched to a gene: 5. Germline CDR1 reads SGHDT; CDR2 reads YYEEEE. Study conclusions and caveats: At 0.1 to 3.0 mg/kg and by week 6, clonal expansion occurred in CD4+ and CD8+ blood T cells. Certain nonresponding patients likewise had low normalized T-cell clonal expansion.

TCRdb's table, derived via immunoSEQ multiplex PCR, lists solely in-frame clones and lacks some. Of fewer than 85,000 clones listed, around 84% are singletons. Turning to this clone: What it binds is not known.

Specimen: CD4+ or CD8+ T cells sorted from blood, collected in a trial of the OX40 agonist ivuxolimab. The chain recombines TRBV5-6 with TRBJ2-7; 9 bases fit TRBD2. The source of this sequence is an adult with an advanced solid tumor such as melanoma, head and neck, liver or kidney cancer. The CDR3 region is CASSLPLAGVYEQYF. CDR3 bases: TGTGCCAGCAGCTTGCCCTTAGCGGGAGTCTACGAGCAGTACTTC.